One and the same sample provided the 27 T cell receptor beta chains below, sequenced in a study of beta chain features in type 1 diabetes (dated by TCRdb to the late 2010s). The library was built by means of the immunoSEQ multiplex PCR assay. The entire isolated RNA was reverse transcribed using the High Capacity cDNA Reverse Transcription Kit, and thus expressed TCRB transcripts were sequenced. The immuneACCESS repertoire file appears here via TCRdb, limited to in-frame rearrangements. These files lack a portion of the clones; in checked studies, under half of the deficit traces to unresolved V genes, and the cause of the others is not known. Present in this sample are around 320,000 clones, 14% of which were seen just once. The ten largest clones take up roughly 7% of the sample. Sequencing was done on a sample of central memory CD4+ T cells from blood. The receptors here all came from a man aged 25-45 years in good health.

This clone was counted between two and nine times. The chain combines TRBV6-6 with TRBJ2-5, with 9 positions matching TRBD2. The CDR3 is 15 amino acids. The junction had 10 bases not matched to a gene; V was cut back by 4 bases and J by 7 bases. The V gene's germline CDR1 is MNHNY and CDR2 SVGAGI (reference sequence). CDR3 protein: CASSSGLASARTQYF. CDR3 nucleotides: TGTGCCAGCAGTTCCGGACTAGCGAGCGCCAGGACCCAGTACTTC.

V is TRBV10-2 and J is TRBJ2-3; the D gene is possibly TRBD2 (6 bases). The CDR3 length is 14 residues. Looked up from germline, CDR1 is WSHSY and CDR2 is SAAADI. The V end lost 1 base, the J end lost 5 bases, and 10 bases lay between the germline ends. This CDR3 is CASSEYSGQDTQYF. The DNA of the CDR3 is TGCGCCAGCAGTGAGTATAGCGGCCAAGATACGCAGTATTTT.

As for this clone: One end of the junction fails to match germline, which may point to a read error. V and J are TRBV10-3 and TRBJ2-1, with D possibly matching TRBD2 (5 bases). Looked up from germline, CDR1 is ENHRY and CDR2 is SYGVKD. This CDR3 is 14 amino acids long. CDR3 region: CASSTTGGGNEQFF. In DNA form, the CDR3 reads TGTGCCAGCAGTACTACTGGAGGTGGGAATGAGCAGTTCTTC.

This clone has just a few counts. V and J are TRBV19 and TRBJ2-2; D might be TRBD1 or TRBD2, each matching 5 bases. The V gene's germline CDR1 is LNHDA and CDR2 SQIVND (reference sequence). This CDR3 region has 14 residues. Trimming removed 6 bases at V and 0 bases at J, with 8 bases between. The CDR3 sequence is CASRRDPNTGELFF. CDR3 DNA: TGTGCCAGTAGACGGGACCCGAACACCGGGGAGCTGTTTTTT.

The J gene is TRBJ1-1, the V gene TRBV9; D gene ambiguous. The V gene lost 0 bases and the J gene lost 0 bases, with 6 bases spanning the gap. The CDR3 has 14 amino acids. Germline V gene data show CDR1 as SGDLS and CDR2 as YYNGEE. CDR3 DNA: TGTGCCAGCAGCGTAGCCGGGGTGAACACTGAAGCTTTCTTT. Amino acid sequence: CASSVAGVNTEAFF.

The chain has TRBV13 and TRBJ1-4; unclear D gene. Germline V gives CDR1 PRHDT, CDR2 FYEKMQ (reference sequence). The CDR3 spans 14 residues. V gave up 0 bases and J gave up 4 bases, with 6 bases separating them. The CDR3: CASSLGPDNEKLFF. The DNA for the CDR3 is TGTGCCAGCAGCTTAGGGCCAGATAATGAAAAACTGTTTTTT.

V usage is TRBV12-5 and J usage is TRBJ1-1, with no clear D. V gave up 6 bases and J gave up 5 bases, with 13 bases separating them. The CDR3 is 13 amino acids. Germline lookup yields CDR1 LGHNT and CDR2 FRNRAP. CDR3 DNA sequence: TGTGCTAGTGGGTCCAACATGGGGACTGAAGCTTTCTTT. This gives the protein CASGSNMGTEAFF.

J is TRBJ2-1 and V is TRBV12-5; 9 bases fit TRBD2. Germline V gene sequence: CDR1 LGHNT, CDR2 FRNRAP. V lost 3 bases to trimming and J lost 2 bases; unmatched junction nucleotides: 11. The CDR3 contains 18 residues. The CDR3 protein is CASGFNSLAGTPYNEQFF. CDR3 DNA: TGTGCTAGTGGTTTTAATTCGCTAGCGGGGACGCCCTACAATGAGCAGTTCTTC.

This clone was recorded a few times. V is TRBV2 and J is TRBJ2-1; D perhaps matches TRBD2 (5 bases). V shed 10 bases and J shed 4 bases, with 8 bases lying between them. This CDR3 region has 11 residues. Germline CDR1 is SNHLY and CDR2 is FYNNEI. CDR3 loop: CATRGYNEQFF. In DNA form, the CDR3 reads TGTGCCACCAGAGGGTACAATGAGCAGTTCTTC.

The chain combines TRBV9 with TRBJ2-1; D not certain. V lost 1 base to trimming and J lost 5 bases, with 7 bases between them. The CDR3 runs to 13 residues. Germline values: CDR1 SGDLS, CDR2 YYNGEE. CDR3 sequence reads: CASSVSRNNEQFF. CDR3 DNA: TGTGCCAGCAGCGTATCCAGAAACAATGAGCAGTTCTTC.

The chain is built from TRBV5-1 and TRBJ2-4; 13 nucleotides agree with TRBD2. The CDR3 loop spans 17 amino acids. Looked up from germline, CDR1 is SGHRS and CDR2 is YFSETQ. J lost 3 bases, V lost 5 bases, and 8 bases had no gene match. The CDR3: CASRTGTSGNDKNIQYF. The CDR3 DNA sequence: TGCGCCAGCAGAACCGGGACTAGCGGGAATGACAAAAACATTCAGTACTTC.

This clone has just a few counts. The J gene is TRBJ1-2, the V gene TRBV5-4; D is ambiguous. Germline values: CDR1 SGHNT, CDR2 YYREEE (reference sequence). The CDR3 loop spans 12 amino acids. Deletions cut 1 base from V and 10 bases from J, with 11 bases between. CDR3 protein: CASSLPLRDYTF. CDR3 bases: TGTGCCAGCAGCTTGCCCTTAAGAGACTACACCTTC.

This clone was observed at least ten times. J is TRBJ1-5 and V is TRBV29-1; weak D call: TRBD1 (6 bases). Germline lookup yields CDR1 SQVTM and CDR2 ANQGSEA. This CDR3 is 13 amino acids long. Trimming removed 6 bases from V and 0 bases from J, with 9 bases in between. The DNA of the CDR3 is TGCAGCGTAGGGGACATTAGCAATCAGCCCCAGCATTTT. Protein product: CSVGDISNQPQHF.

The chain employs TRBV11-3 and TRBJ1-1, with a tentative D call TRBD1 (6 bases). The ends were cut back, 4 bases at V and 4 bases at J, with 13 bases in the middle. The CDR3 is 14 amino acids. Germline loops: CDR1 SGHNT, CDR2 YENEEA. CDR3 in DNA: TGTGCCAGCAGCTACAGGGTGGCCAGCACTGAAGCTTTCTTT. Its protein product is CASSYRVASTEAFF.

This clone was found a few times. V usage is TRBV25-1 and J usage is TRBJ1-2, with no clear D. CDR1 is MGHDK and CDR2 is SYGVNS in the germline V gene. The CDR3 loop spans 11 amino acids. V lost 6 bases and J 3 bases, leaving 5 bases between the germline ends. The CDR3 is CASRSDYGYTF. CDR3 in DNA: TGTGCCAGCAGATCGGACTATGGCTACACCTTC.

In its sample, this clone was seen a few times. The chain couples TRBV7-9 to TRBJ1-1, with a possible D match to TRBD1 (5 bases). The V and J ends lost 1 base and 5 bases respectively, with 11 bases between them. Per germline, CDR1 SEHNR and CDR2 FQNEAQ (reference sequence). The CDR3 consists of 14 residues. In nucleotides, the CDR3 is TGTGCCAGCAGCTTAGGGGGCCGGGGGACTGAAGCTTTCTTT. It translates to CASSLGGRGTEAFF.

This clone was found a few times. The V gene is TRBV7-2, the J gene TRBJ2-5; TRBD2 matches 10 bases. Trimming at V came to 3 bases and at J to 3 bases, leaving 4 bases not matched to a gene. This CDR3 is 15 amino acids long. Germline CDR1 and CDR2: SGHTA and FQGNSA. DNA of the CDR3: TGTGCCAGCAGCTTTAGCGGGAGGTTGGAAGAGACCCAGTACTTC. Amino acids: CASSFSGRLEETQYF.

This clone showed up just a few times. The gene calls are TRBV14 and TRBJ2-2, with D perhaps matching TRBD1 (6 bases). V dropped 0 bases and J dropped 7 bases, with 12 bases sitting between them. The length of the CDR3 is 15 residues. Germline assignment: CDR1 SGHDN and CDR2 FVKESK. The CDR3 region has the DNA TGTGCCAGCAGCCAAGATCCAGGGGCGGGCGGGGAGCTGTTTTTT. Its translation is CASSQDPGAGGELFF.

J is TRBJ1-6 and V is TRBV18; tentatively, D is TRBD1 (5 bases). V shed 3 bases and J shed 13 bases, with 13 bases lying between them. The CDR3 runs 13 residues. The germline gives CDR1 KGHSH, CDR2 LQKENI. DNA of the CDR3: TGTGCCAGCTCACCGAACCGGGACCCCCCCCTCCACTTT. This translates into CASSPNRDPPLHF. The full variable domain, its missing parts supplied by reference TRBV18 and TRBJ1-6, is NAGVMQNPRHLVRRRGQEARLRCSPMKGHSHVYWYRQLPEEGLKFMVYLQKENIIDESGMPKERFSAEFPKEGPSILRIQQVVRGDSAAYFCASSPNRDPPLHFGNGTRLTVT.

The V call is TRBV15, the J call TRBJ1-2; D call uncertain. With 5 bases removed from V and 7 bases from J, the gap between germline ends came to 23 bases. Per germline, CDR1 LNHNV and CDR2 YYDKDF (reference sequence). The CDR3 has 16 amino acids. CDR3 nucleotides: TGTGCCACCAGCCCTCGTGGCCAAGGAGGGTCGGGTGGCTACACCTTC. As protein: CATSPRGQGGSGGYTF. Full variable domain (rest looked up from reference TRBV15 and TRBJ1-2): DAMVIQNPRYQVTQFGKPVTLSCSQTLNHNVMYWYQQKSSQAPKLLFHYYDKDFNNEADTPDNFQSRRPNTSFCFLDIRSPGLGDTAMYLCATSPRGQGGSGGYTFGSGTRLTVV.

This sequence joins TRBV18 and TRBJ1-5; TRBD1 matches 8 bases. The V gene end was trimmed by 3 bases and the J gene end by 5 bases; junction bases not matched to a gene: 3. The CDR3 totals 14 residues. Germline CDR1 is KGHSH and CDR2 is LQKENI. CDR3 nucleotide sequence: TGTGCCAGCTCACCGTCAGGGGGCCATCAGCCCCAGCATTTT. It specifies CASSPSGGHQPQHF. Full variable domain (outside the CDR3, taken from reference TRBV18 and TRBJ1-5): NAGVMQNPRHLVRRRGQEARLRCSPMKGHSHVYWYRQLPEEGLKFMVYLQKENIIDESGMPKERFSAEFPKEGPSILRIQQVVRGDSAAYFCASSPSGGHQPQHFGDGTRLSIL.

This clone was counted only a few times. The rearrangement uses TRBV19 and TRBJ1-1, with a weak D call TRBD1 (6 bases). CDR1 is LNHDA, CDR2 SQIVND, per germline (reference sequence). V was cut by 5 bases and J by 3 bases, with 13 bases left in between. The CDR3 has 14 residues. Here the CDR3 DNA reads TGTGCCAGTAGTTCACAGGGAATGGACACTGAAGCTTTCTTT. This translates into CASSSQGMDTEAFF.

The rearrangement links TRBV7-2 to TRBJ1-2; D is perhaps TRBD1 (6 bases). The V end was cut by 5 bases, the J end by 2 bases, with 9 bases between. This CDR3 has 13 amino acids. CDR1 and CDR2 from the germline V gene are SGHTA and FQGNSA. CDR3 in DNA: TGTGCCAGCAGCAAGGACAGAAACTATGGCTACACCTTC. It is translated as CASSKDRNYGYTF.

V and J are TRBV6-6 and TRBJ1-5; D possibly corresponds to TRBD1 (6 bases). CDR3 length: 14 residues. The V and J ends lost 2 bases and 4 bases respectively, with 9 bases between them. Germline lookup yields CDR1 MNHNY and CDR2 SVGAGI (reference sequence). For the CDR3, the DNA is TGTGCCAGCAGTTACGGGGACACAAATCAGCCCCAGCATTTT. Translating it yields CASSYGDTNQPQHF.

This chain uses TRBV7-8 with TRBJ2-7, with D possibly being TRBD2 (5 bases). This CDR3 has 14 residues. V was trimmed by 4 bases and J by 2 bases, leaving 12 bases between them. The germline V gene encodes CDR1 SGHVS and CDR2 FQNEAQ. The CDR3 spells CASSSGRLTYEQYF. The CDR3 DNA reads TGTGCCAGCAGCTCGGGCAGACTAACCTACGAGCAGTACTTC.

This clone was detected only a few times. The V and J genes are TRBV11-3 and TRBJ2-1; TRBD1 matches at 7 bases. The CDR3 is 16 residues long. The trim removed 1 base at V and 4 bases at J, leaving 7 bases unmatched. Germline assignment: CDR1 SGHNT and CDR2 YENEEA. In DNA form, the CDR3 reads TGTGCCAGCAGCTTAGTGGGCAGGGGGTTATACAATGAGCAGTTCTTC. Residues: CASSLVGRGLYNEQFF.

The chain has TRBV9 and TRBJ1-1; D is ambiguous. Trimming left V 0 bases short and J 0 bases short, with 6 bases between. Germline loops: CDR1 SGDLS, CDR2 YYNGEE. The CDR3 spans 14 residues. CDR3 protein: CASSVGNLNTEAFF. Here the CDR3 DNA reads TGTGCCAGCAGCGTAGGAAACTTGAACACTGAAGCTTTCTTT. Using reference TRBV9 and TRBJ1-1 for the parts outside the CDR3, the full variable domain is DSGVTQTPKHLITATGQRVTLRCSPRSGDLSVYWYQQSLDQGLQFLIQYYNGEERAKGNILERFSAQQFPDLHSELNLSSLELGDSALYFCASSVGNLNTEAFFGQGTRLTVV.